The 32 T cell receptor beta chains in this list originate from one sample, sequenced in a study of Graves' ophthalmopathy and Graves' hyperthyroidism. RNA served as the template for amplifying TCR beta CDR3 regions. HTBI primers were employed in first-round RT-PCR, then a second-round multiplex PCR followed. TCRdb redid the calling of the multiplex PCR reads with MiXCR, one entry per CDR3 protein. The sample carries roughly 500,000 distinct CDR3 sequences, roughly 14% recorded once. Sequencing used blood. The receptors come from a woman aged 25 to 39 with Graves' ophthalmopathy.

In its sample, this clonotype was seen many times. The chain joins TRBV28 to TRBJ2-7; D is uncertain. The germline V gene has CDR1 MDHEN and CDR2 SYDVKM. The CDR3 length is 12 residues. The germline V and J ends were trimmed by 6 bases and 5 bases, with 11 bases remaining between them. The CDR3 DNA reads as TGTGCCAGCAGAGCTTGGAGCCACGAGCAGTACTTC. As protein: CASRAWSHEQYF.

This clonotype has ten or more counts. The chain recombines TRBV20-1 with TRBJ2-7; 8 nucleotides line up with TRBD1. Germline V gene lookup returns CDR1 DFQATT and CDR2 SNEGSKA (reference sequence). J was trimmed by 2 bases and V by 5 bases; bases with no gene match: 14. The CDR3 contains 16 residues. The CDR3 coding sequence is TGCAGTGCTCTCTCAGTTGACAGGGGATTCCCCTACGAGCAGTACTTC. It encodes CSALSVDRGFPYEQYF.

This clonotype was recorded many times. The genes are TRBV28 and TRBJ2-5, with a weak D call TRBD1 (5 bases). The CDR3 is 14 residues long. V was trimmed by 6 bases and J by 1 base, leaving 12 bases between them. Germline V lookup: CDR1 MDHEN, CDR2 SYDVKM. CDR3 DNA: TGTGCCAGCAGCTACCTAGGGGTCCAAGAGACCCAGTACTTC. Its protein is CASSYLGVQETQYF.

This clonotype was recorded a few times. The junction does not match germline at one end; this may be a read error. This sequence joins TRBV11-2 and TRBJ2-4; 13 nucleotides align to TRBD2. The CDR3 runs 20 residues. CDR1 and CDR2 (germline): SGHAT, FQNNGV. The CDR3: CASSLESGTSGNLAKNIKYF. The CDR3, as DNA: TGTGCCAGCAGCTTAGAGAGCGGGACTAGCGGGAACCTAGCCAAAAACATTAAGTACTTC.

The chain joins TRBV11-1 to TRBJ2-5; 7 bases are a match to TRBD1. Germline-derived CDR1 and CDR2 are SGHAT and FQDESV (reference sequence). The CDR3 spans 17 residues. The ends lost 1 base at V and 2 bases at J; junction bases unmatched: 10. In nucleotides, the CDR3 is TGTGCCAGCAGCTTAGAGTCTGGGACAGCAGCTCAAGAGACCCAGTACTTC. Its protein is CASSLESGTAAQETQYF.

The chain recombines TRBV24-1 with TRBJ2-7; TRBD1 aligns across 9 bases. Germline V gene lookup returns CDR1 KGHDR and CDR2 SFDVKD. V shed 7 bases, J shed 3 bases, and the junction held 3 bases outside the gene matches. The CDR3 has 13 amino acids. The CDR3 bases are TGTGCCACCAGACAGGGGGCGAACTACGAGCAGTACTTC. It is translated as CATRQGANYEQYF.

CDR3 residues: CASRGRLTGELFF. CDR3 nucleotide sequence: TGTGCCAGCAGGGGGCGCCTCACCGGGGAGCTGTTTTTT. The chain is built from TRBV28 and TRBJ2-2; D possibly corresponds to TRBD1 (5 bases). This CDR3 is 13 amino acids long. Germline V gene data show CDR1 as MDHEN and CDR2 as SYDVKM. V was cut by 6 bases and J by 4 bases, with 9 bases left in between.

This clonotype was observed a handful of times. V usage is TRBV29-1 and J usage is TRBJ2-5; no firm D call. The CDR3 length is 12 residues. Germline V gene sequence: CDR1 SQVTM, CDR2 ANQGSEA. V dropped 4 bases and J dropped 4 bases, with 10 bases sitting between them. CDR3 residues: CSVGVGIETQYF. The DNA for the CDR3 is TGCAGCGTTGGGGTGGGAATAGAGACCCAGTACTTC.

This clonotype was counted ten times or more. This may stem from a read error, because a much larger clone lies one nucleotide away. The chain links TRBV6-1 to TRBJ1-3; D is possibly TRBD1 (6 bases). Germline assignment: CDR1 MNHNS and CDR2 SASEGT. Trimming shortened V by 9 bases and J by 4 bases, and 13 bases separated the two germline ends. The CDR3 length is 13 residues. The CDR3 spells CASGAGAGNTIYF. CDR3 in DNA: TGTGCCAGTGGGGCAGGGGCCGGAAACACCATATATTTT.

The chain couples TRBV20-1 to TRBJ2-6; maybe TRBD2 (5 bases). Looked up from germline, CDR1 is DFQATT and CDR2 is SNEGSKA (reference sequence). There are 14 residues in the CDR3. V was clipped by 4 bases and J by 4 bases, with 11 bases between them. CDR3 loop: CSATSSGGANVLTF. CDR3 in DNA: TGCAGTGCTACATCCTCGGGAGGGGCCAACGTCCTGACTTTC.

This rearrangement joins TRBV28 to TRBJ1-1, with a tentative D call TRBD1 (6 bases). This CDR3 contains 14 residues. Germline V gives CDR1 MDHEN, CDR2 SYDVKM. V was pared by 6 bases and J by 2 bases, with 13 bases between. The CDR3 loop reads CASRFRGLNTEAFF. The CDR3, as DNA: TGTGCCAGCAGGTTCAGGGGCCTCAACACTGAAGCTTTCTTT.

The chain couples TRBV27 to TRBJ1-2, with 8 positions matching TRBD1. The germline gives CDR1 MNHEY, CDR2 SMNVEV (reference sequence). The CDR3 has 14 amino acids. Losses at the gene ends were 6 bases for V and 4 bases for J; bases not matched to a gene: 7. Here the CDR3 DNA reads TGTGCCAGCAGACGGACAGGGTTTATCTATGGCTACACCTTC. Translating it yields CASRRTGFIYGYTF.

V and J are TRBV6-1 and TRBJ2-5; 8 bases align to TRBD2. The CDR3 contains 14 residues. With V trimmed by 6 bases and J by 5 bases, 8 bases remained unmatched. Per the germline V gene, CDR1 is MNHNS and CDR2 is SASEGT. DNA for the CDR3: TGTGCCAGCAGCCCCGGGAGGGGGAGGGAGACCCAGTACTTC. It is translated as CASSPGRGRETQYF.

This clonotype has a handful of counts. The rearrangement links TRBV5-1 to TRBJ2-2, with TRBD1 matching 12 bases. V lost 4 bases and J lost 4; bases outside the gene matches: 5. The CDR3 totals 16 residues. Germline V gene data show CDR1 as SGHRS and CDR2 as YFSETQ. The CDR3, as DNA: TGCGCCAGCAGCCCGGGACAGGGGGCTATCACCGGGGAGCTGTTTTTT. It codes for CASSPGQGAITGELFF.

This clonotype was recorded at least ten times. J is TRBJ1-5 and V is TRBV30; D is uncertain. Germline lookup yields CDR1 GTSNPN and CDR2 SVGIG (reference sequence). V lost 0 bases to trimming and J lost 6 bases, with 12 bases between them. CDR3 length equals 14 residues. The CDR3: CAWSVRTRSQPQHF. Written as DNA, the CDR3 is TGTGCCTGGAGTGTCAGGACCAGAAGTCAGCCCCAGCATTTT.

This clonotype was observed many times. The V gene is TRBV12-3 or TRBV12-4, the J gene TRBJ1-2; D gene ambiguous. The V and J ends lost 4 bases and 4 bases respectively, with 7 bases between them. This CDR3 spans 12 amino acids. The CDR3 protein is CASSSHGYGYTF. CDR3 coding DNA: TGTGCCAGCAGTTCCCACGGCTATGGCTACACCTTC.

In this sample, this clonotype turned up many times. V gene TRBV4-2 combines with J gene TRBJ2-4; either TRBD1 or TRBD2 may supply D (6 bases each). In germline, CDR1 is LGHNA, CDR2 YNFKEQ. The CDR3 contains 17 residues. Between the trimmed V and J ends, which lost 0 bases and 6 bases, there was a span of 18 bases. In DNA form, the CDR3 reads TGTGCCAGCAGCCAAGATGGGTCTAGTAGGGGGGTAAACATTCAGTACTTC. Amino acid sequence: CASSQDGSSRGVNIQYF.

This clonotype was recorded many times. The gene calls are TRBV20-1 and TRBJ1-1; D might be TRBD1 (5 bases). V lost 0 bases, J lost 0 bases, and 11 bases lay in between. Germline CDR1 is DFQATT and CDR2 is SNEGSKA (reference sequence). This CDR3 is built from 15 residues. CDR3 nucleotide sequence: TGCAGTGCTAGAGATCAGGGAGGAGTGAACACTGAAGCTTTCTTT. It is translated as CSARDQGGVNTEAFF.

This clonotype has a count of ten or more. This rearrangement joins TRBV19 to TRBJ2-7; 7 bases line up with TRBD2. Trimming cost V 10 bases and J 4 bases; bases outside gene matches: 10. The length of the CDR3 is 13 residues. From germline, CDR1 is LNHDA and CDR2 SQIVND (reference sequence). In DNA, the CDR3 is TGTGCCACCCGAGGGCGGGAGAGATACGAGCAGTACTTC. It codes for CATRGRERYEQYF.

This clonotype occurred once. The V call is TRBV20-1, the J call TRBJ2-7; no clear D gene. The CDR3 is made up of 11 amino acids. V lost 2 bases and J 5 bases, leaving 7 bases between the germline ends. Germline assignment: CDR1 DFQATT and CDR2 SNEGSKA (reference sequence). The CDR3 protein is CSARSAHEQYF. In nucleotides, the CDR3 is TGCAGTGCTAGATCCGCCCACGAGCAGTACTTC.

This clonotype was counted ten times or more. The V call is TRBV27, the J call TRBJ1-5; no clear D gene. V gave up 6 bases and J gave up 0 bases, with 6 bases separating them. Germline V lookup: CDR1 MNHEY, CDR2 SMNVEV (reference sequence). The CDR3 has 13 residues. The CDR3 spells CASSLISNQPQHF. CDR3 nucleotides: TGTGCCAGCAGCCTAATTAGCAATCAGCCCCAGCATTTT.

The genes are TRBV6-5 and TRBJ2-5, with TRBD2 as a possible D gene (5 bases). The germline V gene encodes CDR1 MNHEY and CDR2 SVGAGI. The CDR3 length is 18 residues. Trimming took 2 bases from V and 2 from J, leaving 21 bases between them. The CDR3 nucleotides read TGTGCCAGCAGTTACCGAGAGGGAGCGCTGTTCCCGCAAGAGACCCAGTACTTC. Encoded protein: CASSYREGALFPQETQYF.

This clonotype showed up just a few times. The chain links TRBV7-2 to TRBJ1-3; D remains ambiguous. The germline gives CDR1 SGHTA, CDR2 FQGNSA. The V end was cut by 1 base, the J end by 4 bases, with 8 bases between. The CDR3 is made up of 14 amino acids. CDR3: CASSLGTFGNTIYF. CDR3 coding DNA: TGTGCCAGCAGCTTAGGAACGTTCGGAAACACCATATATTTT.

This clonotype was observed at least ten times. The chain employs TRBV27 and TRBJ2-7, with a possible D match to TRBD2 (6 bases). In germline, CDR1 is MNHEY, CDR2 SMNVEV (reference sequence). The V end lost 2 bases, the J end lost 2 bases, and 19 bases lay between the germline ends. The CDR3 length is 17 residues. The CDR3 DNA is TGTGCCAGCAGTTTACTCTATTCGGCGGGGTTCACCTACGAGCAGTACTTC. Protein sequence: CASSLLYSAGFTYEQYF.

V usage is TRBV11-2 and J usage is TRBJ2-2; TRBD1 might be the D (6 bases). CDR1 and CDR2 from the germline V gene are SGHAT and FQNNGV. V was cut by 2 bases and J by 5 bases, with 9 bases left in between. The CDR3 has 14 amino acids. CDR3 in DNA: TGTGCCAGCAGCTTAATCAGGGGAACCGGGGAGCTGTTTTTT. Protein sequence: CASSLIRGTGELFF.

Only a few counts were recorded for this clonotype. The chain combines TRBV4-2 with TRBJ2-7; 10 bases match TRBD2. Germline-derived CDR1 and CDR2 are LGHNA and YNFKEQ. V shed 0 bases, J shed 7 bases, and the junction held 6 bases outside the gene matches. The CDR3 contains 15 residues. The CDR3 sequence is CASSQDGTSEGEQYF. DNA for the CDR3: TGTGCCAGCAGCCAAGATGGGACTAGCGAAGGGGAGCAGTACTTC.

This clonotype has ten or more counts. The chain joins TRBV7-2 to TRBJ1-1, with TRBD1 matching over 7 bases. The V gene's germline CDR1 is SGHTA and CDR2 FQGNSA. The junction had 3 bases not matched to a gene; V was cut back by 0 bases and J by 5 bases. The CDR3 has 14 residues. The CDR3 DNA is TGTGCCAGCAGCTTAGCGAAACAGGGGACTGAAGCTTTCTTT. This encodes CASSLAKQGTEAFF.

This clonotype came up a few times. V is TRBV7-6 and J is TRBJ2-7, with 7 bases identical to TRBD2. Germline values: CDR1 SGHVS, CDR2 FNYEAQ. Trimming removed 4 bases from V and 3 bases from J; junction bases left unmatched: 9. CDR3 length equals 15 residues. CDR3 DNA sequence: TGTGCCAGCAGCTCCGAGGGGAGGGGATTCTACGAGCAGTACTTC. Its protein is CASSSEGRGFYEQYF.

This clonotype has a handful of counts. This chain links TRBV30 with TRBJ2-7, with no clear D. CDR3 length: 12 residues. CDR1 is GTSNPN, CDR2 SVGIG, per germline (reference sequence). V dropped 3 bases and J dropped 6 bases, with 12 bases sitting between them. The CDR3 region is CAWRPLRSEQYF. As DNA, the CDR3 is TGTGCCTGGAGACCCCTGAGGAGCGAGCAGTACTTC.

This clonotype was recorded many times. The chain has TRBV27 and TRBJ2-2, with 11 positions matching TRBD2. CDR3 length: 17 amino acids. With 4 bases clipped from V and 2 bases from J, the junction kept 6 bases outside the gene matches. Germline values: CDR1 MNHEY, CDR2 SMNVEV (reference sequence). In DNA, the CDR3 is TGTGCCAGCAGTTCGATAGCGGGGGGGCCTAACACCGGGGAGCTGTTTTTT. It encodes CASSSIAGGPNTGELFF.

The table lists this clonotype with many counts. The CDR3 here is CASSFTYEKLFF. The CDR3 DNA follows: TGTGCCAGCAGCTTTACGTACGAAAAACTGTTTTTT. The chain combines TRBV7-8 with TRBJ1-4; D gene unclear. Germline CDR1 reads SGHVS; CDR2 reads FQNEAQ. The CDR3 consists of 12 residues. V was trimmed by 3 bases and J by 8 bases, leaving 7 bases between them.

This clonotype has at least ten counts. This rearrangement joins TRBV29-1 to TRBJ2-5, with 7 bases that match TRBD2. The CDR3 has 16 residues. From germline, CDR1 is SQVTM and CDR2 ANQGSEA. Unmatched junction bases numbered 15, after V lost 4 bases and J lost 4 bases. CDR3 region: CSVGLAGVPGRETQYF. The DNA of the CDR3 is TGCAGCGTTGGTTTGGCGGGGGTACCGGGGCGAGAGACCCAGTACTTC.